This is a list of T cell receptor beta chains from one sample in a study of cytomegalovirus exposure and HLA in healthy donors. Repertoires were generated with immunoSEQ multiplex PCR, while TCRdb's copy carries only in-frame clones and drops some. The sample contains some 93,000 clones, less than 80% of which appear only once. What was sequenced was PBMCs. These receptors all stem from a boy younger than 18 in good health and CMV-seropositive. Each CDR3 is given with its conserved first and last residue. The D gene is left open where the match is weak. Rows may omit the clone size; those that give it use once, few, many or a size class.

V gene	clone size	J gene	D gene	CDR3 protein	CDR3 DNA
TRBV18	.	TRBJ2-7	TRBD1	CASSPPLAQGAGEQYF	TGTGCCAGCTCACCACCTTTAGCTCAGGGGGCCGGCGAGCAGTACTTC
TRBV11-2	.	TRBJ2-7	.	CASSLLVGYEQYF	TGTGCCAGCAGCTTATTAGTCGGGTACGAGCAGTACTTC
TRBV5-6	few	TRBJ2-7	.	CASSFTGLSYEQYF	TGTGCCAGCAGCTTCACAGGGTTGTCCTACGAGCAGTACTTC
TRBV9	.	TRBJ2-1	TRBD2	CASSATSGGAGEQFF	TGTGCCAGCAGCGCAACTAGCGGGGGGGCCGGGGAGCAGTTCTTC
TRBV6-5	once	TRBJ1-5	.	CASSPDRVNQPQHF	TGTGCCAGCAGCCCCGACAGAGTCAATCAGCCCCAGCATTTT
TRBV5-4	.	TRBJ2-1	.	CASSLLTTNEQFF	TGTGCCAGCAGCTTGTTAACTACCAATGAGCAGTTCTTC
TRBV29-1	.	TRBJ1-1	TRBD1	CSVVLDRVNTEAFF	TGCAGCGTTGTTTTGGACAGGGTAAACACTGAAGCTTTCTTT
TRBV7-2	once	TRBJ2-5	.	CASSYGLPENF	TGTGCCAGCAGCTACGGACTCCCAGAGAACTTC
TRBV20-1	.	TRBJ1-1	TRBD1	CSAGDRGGAFF	TGCAGTGCTGGCGACAGGGGTGGCGCTTTCTTT
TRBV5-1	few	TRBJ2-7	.	CASSLSTGPDEQYF	TGCGCCAGCAGCTTGAGTACAGGGCCGGACGAGCAGTACTTC
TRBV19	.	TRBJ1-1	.	CASFPTGGTEAFF	TGTGCCAGTTTTCCCACCGGCGGGACTGAAGCTTTCTTT
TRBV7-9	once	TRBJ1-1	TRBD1	CASSLVARGSSEAFF	TGTGCCAGCAGCTTAGTCGCCAGGGGGTCGTCTGAAGCTTTCTTT
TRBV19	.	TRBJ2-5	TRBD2	CASSIRGRTQETQYF	TGTGCCAGTAGTATCCGCGGGAGAACCCAAGAGACCCAGTACTTC
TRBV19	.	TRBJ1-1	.	CASSRLGALNTEAFF	TGTGCCAGTAGTCGGCTTGGGGCTTTGAACACTGAAGCTTTCTTT
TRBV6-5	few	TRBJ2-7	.	CASRDPGVSEEQYF	TGTGCCAGCAGAGATCCAGGGGTTTCGGAAGAGCAGTACTTC
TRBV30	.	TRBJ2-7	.	CAWSKFSSNYEQYF	TGTGCCTGGAGTAAGTTTAGCAGCAACTACGAGCAGTACTTC
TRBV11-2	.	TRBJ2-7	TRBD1	CASSLSAGQGHEQYF	TGTGCCAGCAGCTTATCGGCGGGACAGGGCCACGAGCAGTACTTC
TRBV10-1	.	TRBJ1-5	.	CASSELAGLHSNQPQHF	TGCGCCAGCAGTGAATTAGCGGGGCTGCATAGCAATCAGCCCCAGCATTTT
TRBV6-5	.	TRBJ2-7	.	CASGGNSYEQYF	TGTGCCAGCGGGGGGAATTCCTACGAGCAGTACTTC
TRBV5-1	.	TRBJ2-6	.	CASSDGSSGANVLTF	TGCGCCAGCAGCGATGGGAGCTCTGGGGCCAACGTCCTGACTTTC
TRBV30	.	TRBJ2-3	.	CPWGLLADTQYF	TGTCCCTGGGGCCTTCTAGCAGATACGCAGTATTTT
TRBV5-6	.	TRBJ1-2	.	CASSLLLPQFGGENYGYTF	TGTGCCAGCAGCTTGCTTCTACCCCAATTTGGTGGGGAGAACTATGGCTACACCTTC
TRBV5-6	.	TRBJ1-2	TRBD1	CASSFAGTGPYGYTF	TGTGCCAGCAGCTTTGCCGGGACAGGGCCCTATGGCTACACCTTC
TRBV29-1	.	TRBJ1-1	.	CSGRGTPRRSNTEAFF	TGCAGCGGGAGAGGGACACCCCGGCGGTCGAACACTGAAGCTTTCTTT
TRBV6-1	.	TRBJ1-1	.	CASSGTGGTEAFF	TGTGCCAGCAGTGGGACGGGGGGCACTGAAGCTTTCTTT
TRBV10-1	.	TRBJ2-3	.	CASSESGGTDTQYF	TGCGCCAGCAGTGAAAGCGGAGGCACAGATACGCAGTATTTT
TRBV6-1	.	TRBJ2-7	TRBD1	CASSEVRGRTAEQYF	TGTGCCAGCAGTGAAGTTAGGGGGCGAACCGCCGAGCAGTACTTC
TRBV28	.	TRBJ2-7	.	CASSLPEGGSYEQYF	TGTGCCAGCAGTCTCCCCGAGGGGGGGTCCTACGAGCAGTACTTC
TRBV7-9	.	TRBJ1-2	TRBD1	CASSLADRDGYTF	TGTGCCAGCAGCTTAGCTGACAGGGATGGCTACACCTTC
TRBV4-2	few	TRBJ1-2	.	CASSQDVLGGYGYTF	TGTGCCAGCAGCCAAGATGTGTTGGGGGGGTATGGCTACACCTTC
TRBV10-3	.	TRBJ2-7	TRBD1	CAIRRTGPSYEQYF	TGTGCCATCAGGCGGACAGGGCCATCCTACGAGCAGTACTTC
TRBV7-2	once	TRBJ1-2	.	CASSPSGGSRGYTF	TGTGCCAGCAGCCCATCGGGGGGATCGAGGGGCTACACCTTC
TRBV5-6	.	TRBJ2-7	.	CASSFGREQYF	TGTGCCAGCAGCTTCGGTCGGGAGCAGTACTTC
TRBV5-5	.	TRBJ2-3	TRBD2	CASSVRLAGSTDTQYF	TGTGCCAGCAGCGTTAGACTAGCGGGGAGCACAGATACGCAGTATTTT
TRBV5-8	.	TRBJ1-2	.	CASSGGWYGYGYTF	TGTGCCAGCAGCGGGGGGTGGTATGGCTATGGCTACACCTTC
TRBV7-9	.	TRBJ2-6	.	CASSPGVSGANVLTF	TGTGCCAGCAGCCCCGGTGTCTCTGGGGCCAACGTCCTGACTTTC
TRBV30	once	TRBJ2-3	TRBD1	CAWSTRGQILRDTQYF	TGTGCCTGGAGTACCAGGGGGCAAATTCTTAGAGATACGCAGTATTTT
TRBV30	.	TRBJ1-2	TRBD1	CAWSGQGDVYGYPF	TGTGCCTGGAGCGGACAGGGGGATGTCTATGGCTACCCCTTC
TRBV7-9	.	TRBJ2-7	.	CASSPPDSTPFDEQYF	TGTGCCAGCAGCCCCCCGGACAGTACCCCTTTCGACGAGCAGTACTTC
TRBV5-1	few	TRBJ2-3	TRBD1	CASNRQGHFTDTQYF	TGCGCCAGCAACAGACAGGGCCATTTCACAGATACGCAGTATTTT
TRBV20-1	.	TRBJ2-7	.	CSGDAVSEQYF	TGCAGTGGTGATGCAGTCAGCGAGCAGTACTTC
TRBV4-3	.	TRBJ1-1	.	CASSQDGAGMNTEAFF	TGCGCCAGCAGCCAAGATGGGGCAGGAATGAACACTGAAGCTTTCTTT
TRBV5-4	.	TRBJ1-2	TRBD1	CASSPGTGNYGYTF	TGTGCCAGCAGCCCAGGGACAGGAAACTATGGCTACACCTTC
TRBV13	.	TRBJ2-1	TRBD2	CASSPGLASYNEQFF	TGTGCCAGCAGCCCCGGACTAGCCAGTTACAATGAGCAGTTCTTC
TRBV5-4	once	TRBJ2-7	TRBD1	CASSPDRVNHYEQYF	TGTGCCAGCAGTCCGGACAGGGTTAACCACTACGAGCAGTACTTC
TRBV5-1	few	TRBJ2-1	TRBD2	CASSRGLAEYYNEQFF	TGCGCCAGCAGCAGGGGACTAGCGGAGTACTACAATGAGCAGTTCTTC
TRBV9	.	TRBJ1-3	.	CASSVVGSTGNTIYF	TGTGCCAGCAGCGTGGTCGGGTCGACTGGAAACACCATATATTTT
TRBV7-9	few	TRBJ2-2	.	CASSLNSNTGELFF	TGTGCCAGCAGCTTAAACTCTAACACCGGGGAGCTGTTTTTT
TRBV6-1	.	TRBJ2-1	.	CASSPGQTYNEQFF	TGTGCCAGCAGCCCGGGACAAACCTACAATGAGCAGTTCTTC
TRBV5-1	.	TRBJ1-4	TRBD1	CASSRTGGEKLFF	TGCGCCAGCAGCCGGACAGGGGGTGAAAAACTGTTTTTT
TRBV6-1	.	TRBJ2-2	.	CASSDLQGRNTGELFF	TGTGCCAGCAGTGACTTACAGGGTAGGAACACCGGGGAGCTGTTTTTT
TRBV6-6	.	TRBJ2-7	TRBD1	CASRIRQGGVYEQYF	TGTGCCAGCAGAATCCGACAGGGTGGGGTTTACGAGCAGTACTTC
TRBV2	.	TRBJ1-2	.	CASSEYFPGVDYGYPF	TGTGCCAGCAGTGAATACTTCCCAGGGGTAGACTATGGCTACCCCTTC